Shown below are 28 T cell receptor beta chains from a single sample sequenced in a study of blood T cells in healthy people across ages. Together with a sample-barcoded 5' primer, a J-beta primer mix was included in a second PCR lasting roughly 7 to 11 cycles. TCRdb analysed the 5' RACE reads with MiXCR anew, one entry per CDR3 protein. The table shows 750,000 to 950,000 distinct CDR3 sequences, with under 35% occurring only once. Separately, the same data were catalogued under a study of T cells of mothers and their children.

Sequenced: blood. Receptors originate from a woman aged 35 to 49 in good health.

The chain has TRBV12-3 or TRBV12-4 and TRBJ1-5; no clear D. Trimming removed 6 bases from V and 4 bases from J, with 7 bases in between. This CDR3 contains 12 residues. The CDR3 region has the DNA TGTGCCAGCAGGAGGCAGAATCAGCCCCAGCATTTT. Translated: CASRRQNQPQHF.

This clonotype was picked up many times. The rearrangement joins TRBV12-3 or TRBV12-4 to TRBJ2-3; D tentatively reads TRBD1 or TRBD2 (5 bases each). This CDR3 contains 14 residues. V was pared by 3 bases and J by 4 bases, with 11 bases between. CDR3 coding DNA: TGTGCCAGCAGTTTCGCAGGGACGGCAGATACGCAGTATTTT. It yields the protein CASSFAGTADTQYF.

This clonotype was observed a few times. The CDR3 bases are TGTGCCAGCAGTGATTCCGGGGCGGGGGCAGATACGCAGTATTTT. Protein: CASSDSGAGADTQYF. The chain combines TRBV6-1 with TRBJ2-3; TRBD2 agrees at 7 bases. This CDR3 region has 15 residues. Trimming removed 3 bases from V and 4 bases from J; junction bases left unmatched: 7. The germline CDR1 and CDR2 sequences are MNHNS and SASEGT.

The J gene is TRBJ2-3, the V gene TRBV7-2; the match to TRBD2 covers 14 bases. V was clipped by 0 bases and J by 6 bases; unmatched bases: 5. Germline V gene data show CDR1 as SGHTA and CDR2 as FQGNSA. This CDR3 spans 17 amino acids. The CDR3 region is CASSLAGLAGASDTQYF. CDR3 nucleotide sequence: TGTGCCAGCAGCTTAGCGGGACTAGCGGGGGCATCGGATACGCAGTATTTT.

At least ten counts were recorded for this clonotype. This chain joins TRBV9 and TRBJ1-2; D not certain. V was clipped by 0 bases and J by 5 bases, with 8 bases between them. In germline, CDR1 is SGDLS, CDR2 YYNGEE. The CDR3 covers 13 residues. CDR3 residues: CASSVGQTYGYTF. The CDR3 bases are TGTGCCAGCAGCGTAGGTCAGACTTATGGCTACACCTTC.

Only one count was recorded for this clonotype. This chain joins TRBV20-1 and TRBJ1-1; 7 bases are shared with TRBD1. The V segment lost 0 bases and the J segment 0 bases; nucleotides outside the gene matches: 10. Germline lookup yields CDR1 DFQATT and CDR2 SNEGSKA (reference sequence). There are 17 residues in the CDR3. CDR3 loop: CSARDQVWGTVNTEAFF. Written as DNA, the CDR3 is TGCAGTGCTAGAGACCAAGTATGGGGGACAGTGAACACTGAAGCTTTCTTT.

The chain couples TRBV6-2 or TRBV6-3 to TRBJ2-3, with D possibly TRBD1 on 5 matching bases. V was clipped by 2 bases and J by 0 bases, with 15 bases between them. The CDR3 totals 17 residues. Germline V gives CDR1 MNHEY, CDR2 SVGEGT. The CDR3 region has the DNA TGTGCCAGCAGTTACGAGCAGGGATCGTCCAGCACAGATACGCAGTATTTT. This encodes CASSYEQGSSSTDTQYF.

The J gene is TRBJ1-1, the V gene TRBV5-1, with 7 bases that match TRBD1. The CDR3 length is 16 residues. Germline CDR1 SGHRS, CDR2 YFSETQ. V shed 3 bases and J 4 bases; nucleotides not matched to a gene: 12. CDR3 bases: TGCGCCAGCAGCTCCAGGGGGGGACAGAGCTCCACTGAAGCTTTCTTT. The encoded protein is CASSSRGGQSSTEAFF. The whole variable domain, remainder taken from reference TRBV5-1 and TRBJ1-1, is KAGVTQTPRYLIKTRGQQVTLSCSPISGHRSVSWYQQTPGQGLQFLFEYFSETQRNKGNFPGRFSGRQFSNSRSEMNVSTLELGDSALYLCASSSRGGQSSTEAFFGQGTRLTVV.

The chain combines TRBV25-1 with TRBJ2-5; perhaps TRBD1 as D (6 bases). Trimming took off 2 bases at V and 2 bases at J, with 18 bases between the two ends. Per germline, CDR1 MGHDK and CDR2 SYGVNS. The CDR3 length is 17 residues. The CDR3 here is CASSEPTGRGLQETQYF. CDR3 sequence (DNA): TGTGCCAGCAGTGAACCCACAGGAAGGGGGTTACAAGAGACCCAGTACTTC.

This clonotype was seen repeatedly, ten times or more. This chain uses TRBV7-2 with TRBJ2-5; 9 bases fit TRBD2. Trimming cost V 1 base and J 6 bases; bases outside gene matches: 6. Germline loops: CDR1 SGHTA, CDR2 FQGNSA. This CDR3 is built from 15 residues. CDR3 residues: CASSLDGGGAKTQYF. Written as DNA, the CDR3 is TGTGCCAGCAGCTTAGATGGCGGGGGGGCGAAGACCCAGTACTTC.

CDR3 DNA: TGTGCCAGCAGCCCTAGGGCGGGGGCTAGGGAAAAACTGTTTTTT. Amino acids: CASSPRAGAREKLFF. This chain joins TRBV7-2 and TRBJ1-4, with D possibly TRBD1 on 6 matching bases. The CDR3 extends over 15 amino acids. Germline V gives CDR1 SGHTA, CDR2 FQGNSA. V lost 5 bases and J 8 bases, leaving 18 bases between the germline ends. The full variable domain, rest sourced from reference TRBV7-2 and TRBJ1-4, is GAGVSQSPSNKVTEKGKDVELRCDPISGHTALYWYRQSLGQGLEFLIYFQGNSAPDKSGLPSDRFSAERTGGSVSTLTIQRTQQEDSAVYLCASSPRAGAREKLFFGSGTQLSVL.

This chain joins TRBV28 and TRBJ2-7; D remains ambiguous. CDR1 is MDHEN and CDR2 is SYDVKM in the germline V gene. The ends were cut back, 7 bases at V and 3 bases at J, with 10 bases in the middle. This CDR3 region has 12 residues. As DNA, the CDR3 is TGTGCCAGCACAGCACAGTACTACGAGCAGTACTTC. Amino acid sequence: CASTAQYYEQYF.

This clonotype came up once. CDR3 bases: TGTGCCAGCAGCAAGGGGACTAGCGGGGGGAAGGAGCAGTGCTTC. Encoded protein: CASSKGTSGGKEQCF. The chain employs TRBV21-1 and TRBJ2-7; the table assigns TRBD2, which was not confirmed against the DNA. TRBV21-1 is a recognized pseudogene. CDR3 length: 15 residues.

This clonotype was counted only a few times. The chain is built from TRBV20-1 and TRBJ1-4; 8 nucleotides align to TRBD1. The germline gives CDR1 DFQATT, CDR2 SNEGSKA (reference sequence). The trim removed 6 bases at V and 4 bases at J, leaving 16 bases unmatched. The CDR3 spans 17 residues. CDR3 amino acids: CSARQPGQVPLNEKLFF. DNA for the CDR3: TGCAGTGCCAGACAACCGGGACAGGTGCCCCTTAATGAAAAACTGTTTTTT.

The V and J genes are TRBV5-5 and TRBJ1-2; D may be TRBD1 (5 bases). Germline V gene data show CDR1 as SGHKS and CDR2 as YYEKEE (reference sequence). The germline V and J ends were trimmed by 3 bases and 13 bases, with 34 bases remaining between them. The CDR3 covers 18 residues. CDR3 protein: CASSSIKRQINTNYGCTF. CDR3 DNA sequence: TGTGCCAGCAGCTCCATAAAACGACAGATTAATACTAACTATGGTTGCACCTTC.

The chain uses TRBV9 and TRBJ2-7, with TRBD1 as a possible D gene (5 bases). CDR1 is SGDLS, CDR2 YYNGEE, per germline. This CDR3 is built from 17 residues. Trimming cost V 2 bases and J 3 bases, with 21 bases left between them. The chain's CDR3 is CASSVGQGRAFIYEQYF. CDR3 bases: TGTGCCAGCAGCGTCGGCCAGGGCAGGGCTTTCATCTACGAGCAGTACTTC.

A few counts support this clonotype. The chain carries TRBV12-3 or TRBV12-4 and TRBJ1-2, with unresolved D. V was cut by 6 bases and J by 5 bases, with 13 bases left in between. This CDR3 contains 13 residues. Here the CDR3 DNA reads TGTGCCAGCAGCGGACGGACCCAATATGGCTACACCTTC. It encodes CASSGRTQYGYTF.

The table lists this clonotype with many counts. This chain joins TRBV15 and TRBJ2-3; 10 bases are shared with TRBD1. CDR3 length: 13 amino acids. Germline values: CDR1 LNHNV, CDR2 YYDKDF (reference sequence). Trimming took 0 bases from V and 14 from J; bases not matched to a gene: 5. CDR3 DNA sequence: TGTGCCACCAGCAGAGACCCGACAGGGGGCATGTATTTT. It specifies CATSRDPTGGMYF.

This clonotype was picked up a small number of times. V gene TRBV2 combines with J gene TRBJ1-4; D is unclear. V lost 4 bases, J lost 7 bases, and 4 bases lay in between. Germline V gives CDR1 SNHLY, CDR2 FYNNEI. The CDR3 is 11 amino acids. The CDR3 loop is CASSGSEKLFF. DNA of the CDR3: TGTGCCAGCAGTGGGAGTGAAAAACTGTTTTTT.

This clonotype was counted between two and nine times. The V and J genes are TRBV12-3 or TRBV12-4 and TRBJ1-4; D call uncertain. This CDR3 region has 15 residues. The V end was cut by 2 bases, the J end by 8 bases, with 15 bases between. The CDR3 region is CASSLHLGINEKLFF. CDR3 DNA: TGTGCCAGCAGTTTACATCTGGGAATTAACGAAAAACTGTTTTTT.

The CDR3 nucleotides read TGTGCCAGCAGCGTAGGGCCAGATAAGGCCACTGAAGCTTTCTTT. This translates into CASSVGPDKATEAFF. The chain combines TRBV9 with TRBJ1-1; D not certain. V dropped 0 bases and J dropped 4 bases, with 13 bases sitting between them. Per the germline V gene, CDR1 is SGDLS and CDR2 is YYNGEE. The CDR3 runs to 15 residues.

The V gene is TRBV12-3 or TRBV12-4, the J gene TRBJ2-1; no clear D gene. Trimming left V 7 bases short and J 0 bases short, with 16 bases between. This CDR3 region has 16 residues. The CDR3 DNA reads as TGTGCCAGCACCCCTTCGGGCGGACGCTCCTACAATGAGCAGTTCTTC. The encoded protein is CASTPSGGRSYNEQFF.

As to this clonotype: A clone one base away is much larger, so this may be a read error. J is TRBJ2-1 and V is TRBV7-3; perhaps TRBD2 as D (6 bases). Germline CDR1 SGHTA, CDR2 FQGTGA. There are 16 residues in the CDR3. The V end was cut by 5 bases, the J end by 6 bases, with 20 bases between. As DNA, the CDR3 is TGTGCCAGCAGCACGTGGGGGGACTCGATTCGCAATGAGCAGTTCTTC. Amino acid sequence: CASSTWGDSIRNEQFF.

Remarks on this clonotype: Its ends do not fully match the called genes, so a read error is possible. The chain couples TRBV6-1 to TRBJ1-1; TRBD1 is a possible D gene (6 bases). Per germline, CDR1 MNHNS and CDR2 SASEGT. The CDR3 consists of 14 residues. The CDR3 loop is CASSQAGGVDEAFF. The DNA for the CDR3 is TGTGCCAGCAGTCAAGCGGGGGGCGTCGATGAAGCTTTCTTT.

This chain joins TRBV2 and TRBJ1-1, with unresolved D. CDR3 length: 13 residues. The ends were cut back, 6 bases at V and 0 bases at J, with 8 bases in the middle. The V gene's germline CDR1 is SNHLY and CDR2 FYNNEI. This CDR3 is CASRLGLNTEAFF. CDR3 sequence (DNA): TGTGCCAGCAGATTAGGGTTGAACACTGAAGCTTTCTTT.

This chain connects TRBV7-9 to TRBJ1-6; 12 bases map to TRBD1. Germline lookup yields CDR1 SEHNR and CDR2 FQNEAQ (reference sequence). The J segment lost 11 bases and the V segment lost 4 bases, leaving 9 bases of the junction unmatched. The CDR3 is 16 residues long. In DNA, the CDR3 is TGTGCCAGCAGCTCGGGACAGGGGGCGGGAAATCCACCCCTCCACTTT. Its protein is CASSSGQGAGNPPLHF.

V usage is TRBV28 and J usage is TRBJ1-2, with a weak D call TRBD1 (5 bases). The CDR3 is made up of 15 amino acids. Germline CDR1 reads MDHEN; CDR2 reads SYDVKM. V was pared by 2 bases and J by 7 bases, with 17 bases between. The DNA of the CDR3 is TGTGCCAGCAGTTTAGCAGGGAATCGAGTCGCTGGCTACACCTTC. Translation gives CASSLAGNRVAGYTF.

The CDR3 sequence is CASSQDRRPDGYTF. CDR3 nucleotides: TGCGCCAGCAGCCAAGATAGGAGGCCCGATGGCTACACCTTC. This rearrangement joins TRBV4-1 to TRBJ1-2; D gene unclear. Germline lookup yields CDR1 MGHRA and CDR2 YSYEKL. V was pared by 0 bases and J by 6 bases, with 11 bases between. The CDR3 covers 14 residues.